This T cell receptor (beta chain) was recovered during a study of cytomegalovirus exposure and HLA in healthy donors. A remark on this clone: Its target is not known.

PCR used 60 Vbeta primers and 13 Jbeta primers. Sequencing used immunoSEQ multiplex PCR; TCRdb keeps in-frame clones, though not all of them. Here the sample table reports over 100,000 clones. Per germline, CDR1 LNHDA and CDR2 SQIVND (reference sequence). The CDR3 consists of 15 residues. V shed 6 bases and J 7 bases; nucleotides not matched to a gene: 5. General study results and limits: Common viral pathogens seemed, in a later analysis, to connect with several of the most significant clusters.

The origin of this receptor is a man younger than 30 in good health and CMV-seronegative. The sequenced sample was PBMCs. The V call is TRBV19, the J call TRBJ2-1; 14 bases map to TRBD2. The CDR3 region is CASSKTSGRANEQFF. The CDR3 nucleotides read TGTGCCAGTAGCAAGACTAGCGGGAGGGCTAATGAGCAGTTCTTC. The whole variable domain, remainder taken from reference TRBV19 and TRBJ2-1, is DGGITQSPKYLFRKEGQNVTLSCEQNLNHDAMYWYRQDPGQGLRLIYYSQIVNDFQKGDIAEGYSVSREKKESFPLTVTSAQKNPTAFYLCASSKTSGRANEQFFGPGTRLTVL.